This entry concerns a single TCR beta chain. The data were taken from a study of blood T cell repertoires in COVID-19. Study summary: From the United States, Italy and Spain came samples of acute and convalescent COVID-19. The cDNA or gDNA used as material had been derived from T cells, B-cell-depleted T cells, or PBMCs.

The CDR3 runs to 14 residues. Trimming took 6 bases from V and 3 from J; bases not matched to a gene: 5. In germline, CDR1 is ENHRY, CDR2 SYGVKD. Here immunoSEQ multiplex PCR was the method, and the copy in TCRdb shows in-frame clones only, minus some. The sample contains about 120,000 clones, over 75% of which appear only once. V is TRBV10-3 and J is TRBJ1-2; 9 bases fit TRBD1. Sequences were obtained from peripheral blood. The source is a man between 45 and 60 years old with acute or convalescent COVID-19. The chain's CDR3 is CAIRDRGGDYGYTF. The CDR3 DNA reads as TGTGCCATCAGGGACAGGGGAGGGGACTATGGCTACACCTTC.